Shown below are 16 T cell receptor beta chains from a single sample sequenced in a study of PD-1 blockade in mismatch repair-deficient tumors. Measured with immunoSEQ multiplex PCR; TCRdb has only the in-frame clones, and not every one. This table holds 55,000 to 85,000 clones, 60% to 80% found once. The specimen was peripheral blood, collected 2 weeks after starting pembrolizumab. All receptors derive from an adult with mismatch repair-deficient cancer.

The DNA for the CDR3 is TGTGCCAGTTCCCGGGGGCTAGCGGGGCAGCGCAATGAGCAGTTCTTC. As protein: CASSRGLAGQRNEQFF. V is TRBV19 and J is TRBJ2-1; 9 bases line up with TRBD2. J lost 6 bases, V lost 8 bases, and 14 bases had no gene match. This CDR3 spans 16 amino acids. In germline, CDR1 is LNHDA, CDR2 SQIVND (reference sequence).

The genes are TRBV30 and TRBJ1-2; D gene uncertain. Germline lookup yields CDR1 GTSNPN and CDR2 SVGIG (reference sequence). The CDR3 is made up of 13 amino acids. V was shortened by 4 bases and J by 2 bases, with 11 bases between the two germline ends. The CDR3 bases are TGTGCCTGGACTCATGACCCGAACTATGGCTACACCTTC. Its protein product is CAWTHDPNYGYTF.

The V call is TRBV18, the J call TRBJ2-5; no firm D call. V was pared by 5 bases and J by 0 bases, with 1 base between. The CDR3 covers 11 residues. Germline-derived CDR1 and CDR2 are KGHSH and LQKENI. This chain's CDR3 is CASSYQETQYF. In nucleotides, the CDR3 is TGTGCCAGCTCATACCAAGAGACCCAGTACTTC.

The chain employs TRBV11-3 and TRBJ2-3; D uncertain. This CDR3 is built from 15 residues. Trimming removed 4 bases at V and 1 base at J, with 12 bases between. In germline, CDR1 is SGHNT, CDR2 YENEEA. The CDR3 loop reads CASSSTPDRTDTQYF. CDR3 nucleotide sequence: TGTGCCAGCAGCTCGACACCAGACCGCACAGATACGCAGTATTTT.

There are a few counts of this clone. In DNA form, the CDR3 reads TGTGCCAGCCGGCGACAGGGCGGTCACTATGGCTACACCTTC. This sequence encodes CASRRQGGHYGYTF. The chain uses TRBV6-6 and TRBJ1-2, with 7 bases matching TRBD1. Germline CDR1 and CDR2: MNHNY and SVGAGI (reference sequence). The CDR3 is made up of 14 amino acids. V shed 8 bases, J shed 3 bases, and the junction held 9 bases outside the gene matches.

This sequence joins TRBV11-2 and TRBJ2-2, with D tentatively TRBD1 (6 bases). This CDR3 comprises 14 residues. Trimming took off 5 bases at V and 5 bases at J, with 12 bases between the two ends. Germline values: CDR1 SGHAT, CDR2 FQNNGV. For the CDR3, the DNA is TGTGCCAGCAGCCCGACCGGGACAACCGGGGAGCTGTTTTTT. It translates to CASSPTGTTGELFF.

This chain uses TRBV10-3 with TRBJ1-2; TRBD1 matches at 9 bases. V shed 5 bases, J shed 5 bases, and the junction held 12 bases outside the gene matches. CDR1 ENHRY and CDR2 SYGVKD come from the germline V gene. The CDR3 is 16 residues long. The CDR3 reads CAISRDREGSVYGYTF. Written as DNA, the CDR3 is TGTGCCATCAGTCGGGACAGGGAGGGATCGGTGTATGGCTACACCTTC.

The chain uses TRBV10-3 and TRBJ2-1; 9 positions agree with TRBD2. Looked up from germline, CDR1 is ENHRY and CDR2 is SYGVKD. Trimming at V came to 7 bases and at J to 7 bases, leaving 5 bases not matched to a gene. This CDR3 region has 13 residues. CDR3: CAINGLAGNEQFF. Here the CDR3 DNA reads TGTGCCATCAACGGGCTAGCGGGAAATGAGCAGTTCTTC.

This clone was counted only a few times. The chain's CDR3 is CAWSLENTIYF. For the CDR3, the DNA is TGTGCCTGGAGCCTGGAAAACACCATATATTTT. V gene TRBV30 combines with J gene TRBJ1-3; no clear D gene. Trimming left V 3 bases short and J 6 bases short, with 6 bases between. The CDR3 spans 11 residues. Germline loops: CDR1 GTSNPN, CDR2 SVGIG (reference sequence).

The rearrangement uses TRBV7-6 and TRBJ2-1; 9 bases fit TRBD2. Germline V CDR1 and CDR2: SGHVS, FNYEAQ. J lost 4 bases, V lost 4 bases, and 5 bases had no gene match. The CDR3 is 15 residues long. CDR3 DNA: TGTGCCAGCAGCTGGCGCCTAGCGGGATACAATGAGCAGTTCTTC. Translating gives CASSWRLAGYNEQFF.

This clone was observed a single time. The rearrangement uses TRBV13 and TRBJ2-3, with 10 bases lining up with TRBD2. From germline, CDR1 is PRHDT and CDR2 FYEKMQ (reference sequence). This CDR3 has 16 residues. Trimming removed 5 bases from V and 6 bases from J; junction bases left unmatched: 11. The CDR3, as DNA: TGTGCCAGCAGCATTAACAGCGGGAGGGCCGCTGATACGCAGTATTTT. Its protein is CASSINSGRAADTQYF.

This clone was counted a single time. The chain has TRBV29-1 and TRBJ2-3, with D unclear. Trimming pared 3 bases from V and 0 bases from J, leaving 10 bases between. The CDR3 has 14 residues. Per germline, CDR1 SQVTM and CDR2 ANQGSEA. Written as DNA, the CDR3 is TGCAGCGTTGACGATGGGGTTAGCACAGATACGCAGTATTTT. Amino acid sequence: CSVDDGVSTDTQYF.

This clone came up a few times. V gene TRBV7-9 combines with J gene TRBJ1-1; D is unclear. Germline V gene data show CDR1 as SEHNR and CDR2 as FQNEAQ (reference sequence). Trimming cost V 5 bases and J 0 bases, with 13 bases left between them. The CDR3 totals 15 residues. CDR3 residues: CASSPTGQLNTEAFF. For the CDR3, the DNA is TGTGCCAGCAGCCCGACGGGCCAATTGAACACTGAAGCTTTCTTT. Complete variable domain (other parts from reference TRBV7-9 and TRBJ1-1): DTGVSQNPRHKITKRGQNVTFRCDPISEHNRLYWYRQTLGQGPEFLTYFQNEAQLEKSRLLSDRFSAERPKGSFSTLEIQRTEQGDSAMYLCASSPTGQLNTEAFFGQGTRLTVV.

The V and J genes are TRBV7-3 and TRBJ2-3, with 8 bases aligning to TRBD2. V gave up 9 bases and J gave up 5 bases; unmatched junction bases: 7. This CDR3 has 13 residues. Germline V gene lookup returns CDR1 SGHTA and CDR2 FQGTGA. The DNA of the CDR3 is TGTGCCAGTGGCGGGACTAGAGAAGATACGCAGTATTTT. Translation: CASGGTREDTQYF.

In this sample, this clone turned up a few times. The chain uses TRBV7-3 and TRBJ1-2; 8 bases are a match to TRBD1. The V gene's germline CDR1 is SGHTA and CDR2 FQGTGA. V lost 5 bases, J lost 3 bases, and 2 bases stayed unmatched. The CDR3 loop spans 13 amino acids. The CDR3 is CASSPDRDYGYTF. DNA for the CDR3: TGTGCCAGCAGCCCGGACAGGGACTATGGCTACACCTTC.

The rearrangement uses TRBV5-1 and TRBJ2-3; weak D call: TRBD2 (5 bases). The CDR3 totals 15 residues. V was pared by 7 bases and J by 4 bases, with 19 bases between. The germline V gene encodes CDR1 SGHRS and CDR2 YFSETQ. The CDR3 nucleotides read TGCGCCAGCGGCGAAGGGTTAGCGAGCGCAGATACGCAGTATTTT. As protein: CASGEGLASADTQYF.